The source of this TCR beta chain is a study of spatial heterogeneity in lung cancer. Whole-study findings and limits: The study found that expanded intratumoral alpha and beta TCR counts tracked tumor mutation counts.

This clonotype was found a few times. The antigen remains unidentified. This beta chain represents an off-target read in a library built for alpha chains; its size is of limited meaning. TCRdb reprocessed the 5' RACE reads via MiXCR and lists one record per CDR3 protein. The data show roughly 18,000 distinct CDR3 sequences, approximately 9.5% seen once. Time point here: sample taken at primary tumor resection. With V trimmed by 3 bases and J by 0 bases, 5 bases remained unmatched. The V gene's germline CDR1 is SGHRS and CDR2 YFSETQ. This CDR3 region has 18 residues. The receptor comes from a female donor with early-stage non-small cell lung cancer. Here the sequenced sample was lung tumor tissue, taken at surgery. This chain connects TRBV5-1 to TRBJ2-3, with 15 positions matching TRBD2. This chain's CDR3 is CASSSGLAGGPSTDTQYF. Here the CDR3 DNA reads TGCGCCAGCAGCTCCGGACTAGCGGGGGGGCCGAGCACAGATACGCAGTATTTT.